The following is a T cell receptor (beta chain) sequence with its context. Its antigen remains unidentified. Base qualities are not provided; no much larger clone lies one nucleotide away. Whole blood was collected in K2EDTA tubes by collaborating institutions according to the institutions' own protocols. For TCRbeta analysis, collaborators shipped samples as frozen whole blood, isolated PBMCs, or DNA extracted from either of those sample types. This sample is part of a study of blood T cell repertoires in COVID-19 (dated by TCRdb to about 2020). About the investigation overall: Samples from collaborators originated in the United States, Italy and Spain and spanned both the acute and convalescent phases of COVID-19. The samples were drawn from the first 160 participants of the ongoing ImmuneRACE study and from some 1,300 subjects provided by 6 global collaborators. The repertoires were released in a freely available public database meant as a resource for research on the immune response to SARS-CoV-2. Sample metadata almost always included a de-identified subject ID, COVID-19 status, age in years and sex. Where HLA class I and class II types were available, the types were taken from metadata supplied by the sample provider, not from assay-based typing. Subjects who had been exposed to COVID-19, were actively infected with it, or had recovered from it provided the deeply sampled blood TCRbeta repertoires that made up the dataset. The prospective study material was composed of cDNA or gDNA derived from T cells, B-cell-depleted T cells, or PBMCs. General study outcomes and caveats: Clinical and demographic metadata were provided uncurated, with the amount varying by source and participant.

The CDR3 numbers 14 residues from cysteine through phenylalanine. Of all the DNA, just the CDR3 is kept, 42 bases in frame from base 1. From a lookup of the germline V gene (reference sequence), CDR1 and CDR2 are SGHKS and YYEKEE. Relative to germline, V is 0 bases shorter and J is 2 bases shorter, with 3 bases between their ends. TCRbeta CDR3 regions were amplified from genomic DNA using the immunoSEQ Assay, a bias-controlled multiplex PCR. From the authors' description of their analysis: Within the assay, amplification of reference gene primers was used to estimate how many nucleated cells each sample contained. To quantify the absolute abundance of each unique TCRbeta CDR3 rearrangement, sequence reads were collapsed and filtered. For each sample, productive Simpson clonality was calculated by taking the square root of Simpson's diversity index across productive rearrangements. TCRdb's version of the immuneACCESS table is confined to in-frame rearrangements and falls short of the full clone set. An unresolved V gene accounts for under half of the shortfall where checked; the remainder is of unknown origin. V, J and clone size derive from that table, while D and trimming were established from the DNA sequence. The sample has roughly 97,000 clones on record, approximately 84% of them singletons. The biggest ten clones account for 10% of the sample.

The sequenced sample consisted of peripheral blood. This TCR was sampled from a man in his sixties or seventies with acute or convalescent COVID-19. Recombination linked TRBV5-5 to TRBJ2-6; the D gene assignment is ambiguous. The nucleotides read TGTGCCAGCAGCTTGGCCGCTGGGGCCAACGTCCTGACTTTC. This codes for CASSLAAGANVLTF.